A single sample gave rise to the 16 T cell receptor beta chains below, sequenced in a study of control samples from healthy donors and cancer patients. The method was immunoSEQ multiplex PCR; TCRdb's version includes in-frame clones alone and lacks a portion of them. Of approximately 44,000 clones detected, more than 65% appear once; the ten largest clones hold 15% to 20%. Sequencing input: formalin-fixed, paraffin-embedded tissue. These receptors came from a male donor with melanoma.

The rearrangement joins TRBV12-3 or TRBV12-4 to TRBJ2-1, with TRBD2 identical over 7 bases. The CDR3 runs to 13 residues. Germline trimming cut 6 bases from V and 9 bases from J; bases unmatched to any gene: 8. DNA of the CDR3: TGTGCCAGCAGCCCTCTCACGGGAGGTGAGCAGTTCTTC. Protein sequence: CASSPLTGGEQFF.

The V call is TRBV19, the J call TRBJ2-5; 8 positions agree with TRBD1. Per germline, CDR1 LNHDA and CDR2 SQIVND (reference sequence). V was clipped by 4 bases and J by 5 bases; unmatched bases: 6. The CDR3 covers 14 residues. CDR3 DNA sequence: TGTGCCAGTAGTACTACAGGGGGTATGGAGACCCAGTACTTC. Amino acids: CASSTTGGMETQYF.

The rearrangement uses TRBV11-2 and TRBJ2-3; 7 bases are a match to TRBD2. V dropped 5 bases and J dropped 0; count of bases not matched to a gene: 5. Germline CDR1 SGHAT, CDR2 FQNNGV. The CDR3 loop spans 15 amino acids. The CDR3 DNA sequence: TGTGCCAGCAGCCCCGAAGCGGGAAGCACAGATACGCAGTATTTT. It specifies CASSPEAGSTDTQYF. Drawing the rest from reference TRBV11-2 and TRBJ2-3, the complete variable domain is EAGVAQSPRYKIIEKRQSVAFWCNPISGHATLYWYQQILGQGPKLLIQFQNNGVVDDSQLPKDRFSAERLKGVDSTLKIQPAKLEDSAVYLCASSPEAGSTDTQYFGPGTRLTVL.

The chain couples TRBV6-6 to TRBJ2-6, with D possibly matching TRBD2 (6 bases). V dropped 0 bases and J dropped 0 bases, with 6 bases sitting between them. CDR1 and CDR2 (germline): MNHNY, SVGAGI (reference sequence). CDR3 length equals 16 residues. CDR3 bases: TGTGCCAGCAGTTACTCGCGGGACTCTGGGGCCAACGTCCTGACTTTC. It encodes CASSYSRDSGANVLTF.

The V and J genes are TRBV9 and TRBJ2-7; TRBD1 might be the D (6 bases). This CDR3 comprises 13 residues. Germline V CDR1 and CDR2: SGDLS, YYNGEE. The ends were cut back, 0 bases at V and 7 bases at J, with 11 bases in the middle. The CDR3 is CASSVVGQGEQYF. The CDR3 DNA reads TGTGCCAGCAGCGTAGTGGGTCAGGGGGAGCAGTACTTC.

This chain connects TRBV6-5 to TRBJ1-2; 8 bases align to TRBD1. The CDR3 extends over 13 amino acids. The V gene end was trimmed by 6 bases and the J gene end by 8 bases; junction bases not matched to a gene: 8. CDR1 is MNHEY, CDR2 SVGAGI, per germline. The CDR3 spells CASRRGQGGGYTF. CDR3 DNA: TGTGCCAGCAGACGAGGACAGGGTGGAGGCTACACCTTC.

V gene TRBV5-1 combines with J gene TRBJ2-7, with a possible D match to TRBD1 (6 bases). V gave up 5 bases and J gave up 7 bases, with 19 bases separating them. Looked up from germline, CDR1 is SGHRS and CDR2 is YFSETQ. There are 14 residues in the CDR3. This chain's CDR3 is CASRPTTGIKEQYF. CDR3 DNA: TGCGCCAGCAGACCGACTACAGGGATCAAGGAGCAGTACTTC.

This clone was counted once. The chain links TRBV24-1 to TRBJ1-1; 12 positions match TRBD1. The germline gives CDR1 KGHDR, CDR2 SFDVKD. Losses at the gene ends were 3 bases for V and 1 base for J; bases not matched to a gene: 2. The CDR3 extends over 16 amino acids. The CDR3 sequence: CATSDGTGGRNTEAFF. The CDR3, as DNA: TGTGCCACCAGTGATGGGACAGGGGGCCGGAACACTGAAGCTTTCTTT.

CDR3 amino acids: CASSPALAMVNEQFF. CDR3 DNA: TGTGCCAGCTCACCGGCACTAGCGATGGTAAATGAGCAGTTCTTC. The chain is built from TRBV18 and TRBJ2-1; 7 nucleotides line up with TRBD2. Germline loops: CDR1 KGHSH, CDR2 LQKENI. Trimming at V came to 3 bases and at J to 7 bases, leaving 9 bases not matched to a gene. This CDR3 has 15 amino acids. Together with reference TRBV18 and TRBJ2-1, the CDR3 gives the full variable domain: NAGVMQNPRHLVRRRGQEARLRCSPMKGHSHVYWYRQLPEEGLKFMVYLQKENIIDESGMPKERFSAEFPKEGPSILRIQQVVRGDSAAYFCASSPALAMVNEQFFGPGTRLTVL.

This clone occurred a few times. The chain links TRBV7-3 to TRBJ2-1; 11 nucleotides align to TRBD2. CDR1 and CDR2 from the germline V gene are SGHTA and FQGTGA. This CDR3 has 14 residues. The J segment lost 4 bases and the V segment lost 5 bases, leaving 1 base of the junction unmatched. The CDR3 spells CASSPSGRYNEQFF. The CDR3 DNA follows: TGTGCCAGCAGCCCTAGCGGGAGGTACAATGAGCAGTTCTTC.

In nucleotides, the CDR3 is TGTGCCAGCTCACTACAGGGGGGCAGCCAAGAGACCCAGTACTTC. It is translated as CASSLQGGSQETQYF. The chain links TRBV18 to TRBJ2-5; TRBD1 aligns across 8 bases. The germline V gene has CDR1 KGHSH and CDR2 LQKENI. The CDR3 has 15 residues. J lost 1 base, V lost 4 bases, and 5 bases had no gene match.

V is TRBV7-2 and J is TRBJ2-7; D remains ambiguous. The V gene's germline CDR1 is SGHTA and CDR2 FQGNSA. The CDR3 sequence is 15 residues long. The V end lost 1 base, the J end lost 0 bases, and 10 bases lay between the germline ends. The CDR3 DNA follows: TGTGCCAGCAGCTTAGATGGGGTTGGCTCCTACGAGCAGTACTTC. Translated: CASSLDGVGSYEQYF.

This chain connects TRBV6-6 to TRBJ2-3; no reliable D call. Germline values: CDR1 MNHNY, CDR2 SVGAGI (reference sequence). This CDR3 has 14 amino acids. The V end lost 2 bases, the J end lost 3 bases, and 9 bases lay between the germline ends. In DNA, the CDR3 is TGTGCCAGCAGTTACCTGTGGGGAACAGATACGCAGTATTTT. It codes for CASSYLWGTDTQYF.

The chain uses TRBV28 and TRBJ2-1, with 12 bases that match TRBD2. V lost 5 bases and J lost 4; bases outside the gene matches: 6. The CDR3 loop spans 16 amino acids. Germline lookup yields CDR1 MDHEN and CDR2 SYDVKM. The CDR3 reads CASSTSSGRDYNEQFF. In DNA, the CDR3 is TGTGCCAGCAGTACATCTAGCGGGAGGGATTACAATGAGCAGTTCTTC.

This sequence joins TRBV19 and TRBJ2-2; D gene unclear. The CDR3 totals 13 residues. The germline V gene encodes CDR1 LNHDA and CDR2 SQIVND (reference sequence). Between the trimmed V and J ends, which lost 4 bases and 4 bases, there was a span of 7 bases. This CDR3 is CASSNDGTGELFF. In DNA, the CDR3 is TGTGCCAGTAGTAATGACGGCACCGGGGAGCTGTTTTTT.

The chain links TRBV4-2 to TRBJ2-7; 7 nucleotides align to TRBD2. The CDR3 is made up of 16 amino acids. The germline CDR1 and CDR2 sequences are LGHNA and YNFKEQ. After removal of 0 bases from V and 4 bases from J, the junction contained 9 bases not matched to a gene. CDR3 sequence: CASSQEVSGKAYEQYF. The CDR3 nucleotides read TGTGCCAGCAGCCAAGAGGTGAGCGGGAAGGCATACGAGCAGTACTTC.